A selection of T cell receptor beta chains follows, all from one sample in a study of blood T cell repertoires in COVID-19. The protocol was immunoSEQ multiplex PCR, while the TCRdb copy is restricted to in-frame clones and leaves out a portion. The data contain roughly 300,000 clones, 80% to 90% of them seen just once; the ten biggest clones take up approximately 8.1%. Source material: peripheral blood. These receptors originate from a woman between 45 and 65 years old who had recovered from COVID-19. The CDR3 runs from the conserved cysteine through the conserved F or W. Fields, in order: CDR3 protein, CDR3 DNA, V gene, J gene, D gene, CDR3 length, clone size. A D gene is named only where the DNA matches it firmly. Expanded clones get a size class; other rows say once, few or many, or leave the size out.

CDR3: CSASWGRADTQYF
DNA: TGCAGTGCTAGTTGGGGGAGGGCCGATACGCAGTATTTT
V: TRBV20-1
J: TRBJ2-3
D: TRBD2
length: 13
size: NA

CDR3: CASKERVNQPQHF
DNA: TGTGCCAGTAAAGAGAGGGTCAATCAGCCCCAGCATTTT
V: TRBV19
J: TRBJ1-5
D: NA
length: 13
size: NA

CDR3: CASSMVGRPAGNQPQHF
DNA: TGTGCCAGTAGTATGGTGGGCAGGCCGGCAGGCAATCAGCCCCAGCATTTT
V: TRBV19
J: TRBJ1-5
D: NA
length: 17
size: NA

CDR3: CASSYTGWRGHSPLHF
DNA: TGTGCCAGCAGTTATACAGGGTGGAGGGGGCATTCACCCCTCCACTTT
V: TRBV28
J: TRBJ1-6
D: TRBD1
length: 16
size: NA

CDR3: CASSAGGRRGLNEQYF
DNA: TGCGCCAGCAGCGCGGGAGGGCGGAGAGGTTTGAACGAGCAGTACTTC
V: TRBV5-1
J: TRBJ2-7
D: TRBD2
length: 16
size: NA

CDR3: CASRDGLAGVRGTQYF
DNA: TGTGCCAGCAGGGACGGACTAGCGGGAGTACGTGGGACCCAGTACTTC
V: TRBV28
J: TRBJ2-5
D: TRBD2
length: 16
size: few

CDR3: CASSLELQTSGGVEQFF
DNA: TGTGCCAGCAGCTTGGAGTTGCAGACTAGCGGGGGGGTGGAGCAGTTCTTC
V: TRBV5-4
J: TRBJ2-1
D: TRBD2
length: 17
size: NA

CDR3: CATLPAYNEQFF
DNA: TGTGCCACTTTGCCGGCCTACAATGAGCAGTTCTTC
V: TRBV12-3/TRBV12-4
J: TRBJ2-1
D: NA
length: 12
size: NA

CDR3: CASSQVSGGYTEAFF
DNA: TGTGCCAGCAGCCAAGTTTCAGGGGGGTACACTGAAGCTTTCTTT
V: TRBV3-1/TRBV3-2
J: TRBJ1-1
D: TRBD1
length: 15
size: NA

CDR3: CASSLSGTGAGGANVLTF
DNA: TGTGCCAGCAGCTTATCCGGGACAGGGGCGGGTGGGGCCAACGTCCTGACTTTC
V: TRBV7-2
J: TRBJ2-6
D: TRBD1
length: 18
size: NA

CDR3: CASSPFGGSEAKNIQYF
DNA: TGTGCCAGCAGCCCGTTTGGGGGGAGTGAGGCCAAAAACATTCAGTACTTC
V: TRBV7-9
J: TRBJ2-4
D: NA
length: 17
size: NA

CDR3: CASSAGYYQPQHF
DNA: TGTGCCAGTTCAGCAGGGTATTATCAGCCCCAGCATTTT
V: TRBV19
J: TRBJ1-5
D: NA
length: 13
size: NA

CDR3: CAWSRPDRGFTEAFF
DNA: TGTGCCTGGAGTCGGCCGGACAGGGGGTTTACTGAAGCTTTCTTT
V: TRBV30
J: TRBJ1-1
D: TRBD1
length: 15
size: NA

CDR3: CSVTYRTVSGNTIYF
DNA: TGCAGCGTCACTTATCGGACAGTTTCTGGAAACACCATATATTTT
V: TRBV29-1
J: TRBJ1-3
D: NA
length: 15
size: NA

CDR3: CASSIGGGAETQYF
DNA: TGTGCCAGTAGTATAGGGGGGGGCGCAGAGACCCAGTACTTC
V: TRBV19
J: TRBJ2-5
D: NA
length: 14
size: NA

CDR3: CASSTVAGGANEQFF
DNA: TGCGCCAGCAGCACTGTAGCGGGAGGGGCCAATGAGCAGTTCTTC
V: TRBV4-1
J: TRBJ2-1
D: TRBD2
length: 15
size: many

CDR3: CASSLVLGQAYEQFF
DNA: TGTGCCAGCAGCTTAGTCCTTGGACAGGCGTATGAGCAGTTCTTC
V: TRBV7-9
J: TRBJ2-1
D: TRBD1
length: 15
size: NA

CDR3: CSVERGVGDTQYF
DNA: TGCAGCGTTGAAAGGGGTGTTGGAGATACGCAGTATTTT
V: TRBV29-1
J: TRBJ2-3
D: NA
length: 13
size: NA

CDR3: CASSPSQGGRTEAFF
DNA: TGTGCCAGCAGCCCATCTCAGGGGGGCCGCACTGAAGCTTTCTTT
V: TRBV7-2
J: TRBJ1-1
D: TRBD1
length: 15
size: NA

CDR3: CASSLGGGSPYEQYF
DNA: TGTGCCAGCAGCTTAGGCGGCGGTTCCCCCTACGAGCAGTACTTC
V: TRBV7-2
J: TRBJ2-7
D: NA
length: 15
size: NA

CDR3: CASSWFRGQPYEQYF
DNA: TGTGCCAGCAGTTGGTTCAGGGGTCAGCCCTACGAGCAGTACTTC
V: TRBV27
J: TRBJ2-7
D: NA
length: 15
size: NA

CDR3: CASSSPSRGWNYGYTF
DNA: TGTGCCAGCAGTTCCCCCTCCAGGGGCTGGAACTATGGCTACACCTTC
V: TRBV28
J: TRBJ1-2
D: NA
length: 16
size: once

CDR3: CASSQQQGPYGYTF
DNA: TGTGCCAGCAGTCAACAACAGGGGCCCTATGGCTACACCTTC
V: TRBV6-5
J: TRBJ1-2
D: TRBD1
length: 14
size: NA

CDR3: CASRYSPDARTYEQYF
DNA: TGTGCCTCCCGTTATTCTCCCGACGCCAGGACCTACGAGCAGTACTTC
V: TRBV10-3
J: TRBJ2-7
D: NA
length: 16
size: once

CDR3: CASSTGGEFNQPQHF
DNA: TGTGCCAGCAGCACAGGGGGTGAGTTCAATCAGCCCCAGCATTTT
V: TRBV7-2
J: TRBJ1-5
D: TRBD1
length: 15
size: NA

CDR3: CASSLPGGSYEQYF
DNA: TGTGCCAGCAGCTTACCAGGGGGCTCCTACGAGCAGTACTTC
V: TRBV7-9
J: TRBJ2-7
D: TRBD1
length: 14
size: NA

CDR3: CASSLNTGNNEQFF
DNA: TGTGCCAGCAGCTTAAACACGGGGAACAATGAGCAGTTCTTC
V: TRBV7-3
J: TRBJ2-1
D: NA
length: 14
size: NA

CDR3: CATRKAAVMNTEAFF
DNA: TGTGCCACCAGGAAGGCCGCGGTTATGAACACTGAAGCTTTCTTT
V: TRBV28
J: TRBJ1-1
D: NA
length: 15
size: NA

CDR3: CASSVLSGGARDEQFF
DNA: TGTGCCAGCAGTGTCCTTAGCGGGGGGGCCCGGGATGAGCAGTTCTTC
V: TRBV6-4
J: TRBJ2-1
D: TRBD2
length: 16
size: NA

CDR3: CASSLSPGGEQYF
DNA: TGTGCTAGCAGCCTGAGCCCGGGGGGCGAGCAGTACTTC
V: TRBV7-7
J: TRBJ2-7
D: TRBD2
length: 13
size: NA

CDR3: CASSVATNSPLHF
DNA: TGTGCCAGCAGCGTAGCTACGAATTCACCCCTCCACTTT
V: TRBV9
J: TRBJ1-6
D: NA
length: 13
size: NA

CDR3: CASSQNTQGSGSEAFF
DNA: TGTGCCAGCTCACAGAATACCCAGGGGTCAGGCTCTGAAGCTTTCTTT
V: TRBV18
J: TRBJ1-1
D: NA
length: 16
size: NA

CDR3: CATGGSYNEQFF
DNA: TGTGCCACCGGGGGGAGTTACAATGAGCAGTTCTTC
V: TRBV24-1
J: TRBJ2-1
D: NA
length: 12
size: few

CDR3: CAWGRDDRANTEAFF
DNA: TGTGCCTGGGGCCGTGACGACAGGGCGAACACTGAAGCTTTCTTT
V: TRBV30
J: TRBJ1-1
D: TRBD1
length: 15
size: NA

CDR3: CASSRTSGRFSGEQFF
DNA: TGTGCCAGCAGCCGAACTAGCGGGAGGTTTAGCGGTGAGCAGTTCTTC
V: TRBV3-1/TRBV3-2
J: TRBJ2-1
D: TRBD2
length: 16
size: NA

CDR3: CASSIQSFNSNHPQHF
DNA: TGTGCCAGTAGTATACAGAGTTTTAATAGCAATCATCCCCAGCATTTT
V: TRBV19
J: TRBJ1-5
D: NA
length: 16
size: NA

CDR3: CASSLGLAGGPNEQYF
DNA: TGTGCCAGCAGCCTAGGACTAGCGGGAGGGCCCAACGAGCAGTACTTC
V: TRBV3-1/TRBV3-2
J: TRBJ2-7
D: TRBD2
length: 16
size: NA

CDR3: CASGLGQGAGETQYF
DNA: TGTGCTAGTGGTTTGGGACAGGGGGCGGGAGAGACCCAGTACTTC
V: TRBV12-5
J: TRBJ2-5
D: TRBD1
length: 15
size: NA

CDR3: CASAQGSSYNEQFF
DNA: TGTGCCAGCGCGCAGGGGAGCTCCTACAATGAGCAGTTCTTC
V: TRBV19
J: TRBJ2-1
D: NA
length: 14
size: NA

CDR3: CASSLVRGSTDTQYF
DNA: TGTGCCAGCAGCTTAGTTCGGGGTAGCACAGATACGCAGTATTTT
V: TRBV7-2
J: TRBJ2-3
D: NA
length: 15
size: NA

CDR3: CASSLFPGTMGF
DNA: TGTGCCAGCAGTTTATTTCCCGGGACAATGGGCTTT
V: TRBV12-3/TRBV12-4
J: TRBJ1-1
D: NA
length: 12
size: NA

CDR3: CSVEDRTGVPDTQYF
DNA: TGCAGCGTTGAGGATAGGACAGGGGTTCCAGATACGCAGTATTTT
V: TRBV29-1
J: TRBJ2-3
D: TRBD1
length: 15
size: NA

CDR3: CAILPAGGKQFF
DNA: TGTGCCATCCTCCCAGCGGGGGGGAAGCAGTTCTTC
V: TRBV28
J: TRBJ2-1
D: TRBD2
length: 12
size: once

CDR3: CASSLGLAVKNIQYF
DNA: TGTGCCAGCAGTTTGGGACTAGCGGTTAAAAACATTCAGTACTTC
V: TRBV6-2/TRBV6-3
J: TRBJ2-4
D: TRBD2
length: 15
size: NA

CDR3: CASYYNQGPPLREQYF
DNA: TGCGCCAGCTACTACAACCAGGGGCCCCCTTTACGTGAGCAGTACTTC
V: TRBV5-1
J: TRBJ2-7
D: NA
length: 16
size: NA

CDR3: CASSPPSGGQETQYF
DNA: TGTGCCAGCTCACCACCGTCAGGGGGACAAGAGACCCAGTACTTC
V: TRBV18
J: TRBJ2-5
D: TRBD1
length: 15
size: NA

CDR3: CASSIIFGRGTQETQYF
DNA: TGTGCCAGTAGTATTATTTTCGGGAGAGGGACCCAAGAGACCCAGTACTTC
V: TRBV19
J: TRBJ2-5
D: NA
length: 17
size: NA

CDR3: CASSFAGLTDTQYF
DNA: TGTGCCAGCAGTTTTGCGGGACTGACAGATACGCAGTATTTT
V: TRBV28
J: TRBJ2-3
D: NA
length: 14
size: NA

CDR3: CASRVMPGQGYEQYF
DNA: TGTGCCAGCAGGGTTATGCCGGGACAGGGCTACGAGCAGTACTTC
V: TRBV2
J: TRBJ2-7
D: TRBD1
length: 15
size: NA

CDR3: CASSGETVLPGYTF
DNA: TGTGCCAGCAGTGGCGAGACAGTTCTTCCTGGCTACACCTTC
V: TRBV2
J: TRBJ1-2
D: NA
length: 14
size: NA

CDR3: CASTGLNTEAFF
DNA: TGTGCCAGCACCGGACTTAACACTGAAGCTTTCTTT
V: TRBV3-1/TRBV3-2
J: TRBJ1-1
D: NA
length: 12
size: once

CDR3: CASSLDRNTEAFF
DNA: TGTGCCAGCTCACTCGACAGGAACACTGAAGCTTTCTTT
V: TRBV18
J: TRBJ1-1
D: NA
length: 13
size: NA

CDR3: CATDRGGTGELFF
DNA: TGTGCCACGGACAGGGGGGGCACCGGGGAGCTGTTTTTT
V: TRBV28
J: TRBJ2-2
D: TRBD1
length: 13
size: NA